A single sample is the source of the 23 T cell receptor beta chains below, sequenced in a study of patients and donors after allogeneic stem cell transplantation. MiXCR was run by TCRdb on the RT-PCR reads, yielding one entry per CDR3 protein. The sample has some 880,000 distinct CDR3 sequences, 15% to 20% seen once. The source material was blood, either unsorted or a sorted T cell fraction (not recorded which). These receptors all stem from a human donor who was either an allogeneic HSCT recipient or a stem cell or donor lymphocyte infusion donor (not recorded which). It is not recorded whose cells these are; they may come from a transplant donor.

A few counts support this clonotype. The chain joins TRBV4-3 to TRBJ2-3; D is possibly TRBD1 (6 bases). The CDR3 loop spans 17 amino acids. The germline V gene has CDR1 LGHNA and CDR2 YSLEER. Trimming removed 0 bases from V and 0 bases from J, with 13 bases in between. CDR3 nucleotides: TGCGCCAGCAGCCAAGATATAACAGGGATTAGCACAGATACGCAGTATTTT. Encoded protein: CASSQDITGISTDTQYF.

This clonotype has more than one count but fewer than ten. The chain employs TRBV9 and TRBJ2-3; D is possibly TRBD2 (5 bases). CDR1 is SGDLS, CDR2 YYNGEE, per germline. The ends were cut back, 4 bases at V and 7 bases at J, with 16 bases in the middle. The CDR3 is made up of 14 amino acids. In DNA form, the CDR3 reads TGTGCCAGCAGCTTAAGACTAACCGAGAATACGCAGTATTTT. This gives the protein CASSLRLTENTQYF.

This chain connects TRBV7-3 to TRBJ2-1; the match to TRBD2 covers 12 bases. Germline assignment: CDR1 SGHTA and CDR2 FQGTGA. After removal of 5 bases from V and 7 bases from J, the junction contained 6 bases not matched to a gene. The CDR3 totals 15 residues. The CDR3 nucleotides are TGTGCCAGCAGCGCTCCGGGACTAGCGGGTAATGAGCAGTTCTTC. This gives the protein CASSAPGLAGNEQFF.

This clonotype was observed a few times. The chain's CDR3 is CASSLGPGLAGHEQFF. The CDR3 DNA reads TGTGCCAGCAGCTTGGGGCCGGGACTAGCGGGGCATGAGCAGTTCTTC. This rearrangement joins TRBV7-9 to TRBJ2-1; 13 nucleotides line up with TRBD2. Germline CDR1 and CDR2: SEHNR and FQNEAQ (reference sequence). V dropped 3 bases and J dropped 8; count of bases not matched to a gene: 7. CDR3 size: 16 residues.

The chain recombines TRBV27 with TRBJ1-1, with 10 bases matching TRBD1. V lost 3 bases, J lost 6 bases, and 7 bases stayed unmatched. CDR1 is MNHEY, CDR2 SMNVEV, per germline (reference sequence). The length of the CDR3 is 15 residues. The CDR3 DNA reads as TGTGCCAGCAGTTTGATCGGACAGGGGGTCGCTGAAGCTTTCTTT. It translates to CASSLIGQGVAEAFF.

This clonotype was detected a few times. CDR3 DNA sequence: TGTGCCAGCTCCCCCATAGAGGGTGGTTACGAGCAGTACTTC. It yields the protein CASSPIEGGYEQYF. V and J are TRBV18 and TRBJ2-7; TRBD2 is a possible D gene (5 bases). This CDR3 comprises 14 residues. Germline V CDR1 and CDR2: KGHSH, LQKENI. Trimming cost V 6 bases and J 4 bases, with 16 bases left between them.

This clonotype occurred a few times. This chain links TRBV29-1 with TRBJ2-1; 15 bases align to TRBD2. Germline V gene data show CDR1 as SQVTM and CDR2 as ANQGSEA. V dropped 5 bases and J dropped 0; count of bases not matched to a gene: 8. The CDR3 extends over 18 amino acids. The DNA for the CDR3 is TGCAGCGTTACCGGGACTAGCGGGGGGTTCAGCTCCTACAATGAGCAGTTCTTC. As protein: CSVTGTSGGFSSYNEQFF.

This clonotype appeared a few times. CDR3 sequence reads: CASRDGQASGRVAQHF. The CDR3 coding sequence is TGTGCCAGCAGGGACGGACAGGCAAGCGGGCGAGTGGCCCAGCATTTT. The V and J genes are TRBV6-2 or TRBV6-3 and TRBJ1-5; 7 positions match TRBD1. The CDR3 spans 16 residues. Germline CDR1 MNHEY, CDR2 SVGEGT. The V segment lost 6 bases and the J segment 11 bases; nucleotides outside the gene matches: 19.

The chain carries TRBV29-1 and TRBJ1-1; D ambiguous. The germline V and J ends were trimmed by 3 bases and 3 bases, with 5 bases remaining between them. This CDR3 has 11 amino acids. Germline CDR1 reads SQVTM; CDR2 reads ANQGSEA. CDR3 in amino acids: CSVDEYTEAFF. DNA for the CDR3: TGCAGCGTTGATGAGTACACTGAAGCTTTCTTT.

V is TRBV4-3 and J is TRBJ2-5; the D is unclear. The germline CDR1 and CDR2 sequences are LGHNA and YSLEER. Trimming removed 0 bases from V and 2 bases from J, with 13 bases in between. The CDR3 has 16 amino acids. As DNA, the CDR3 is TGCGCCAGCAGCCAAGATTGGCGCAACTCACAAGAGACCCAGTACTTC. Translation gives CASSQDWRNSQETQYF.

There are a few counts of this clonotype. This chain joins TRBV12-3 or TRBV12-4 and TRBJ2-5, with 9 bases matching TRBD2. V lost 4 bases to trimming and J lost 3 bases; unmatched junction nucleotides: 9. The CDR3 is 16 amino acids. The chain's CDR3 is CASSWQGAGGEETQYF. CDR3 sequence (DNA): TGTGCCAGCAGTTGGCAGGGAGCGGGGGGTGAAGAGACCCAGTACTTC.

This clonotype came up a few times. The rearrangement uses TRBV7-2 and TRBJ2-5; 8 bases map to TRBD1. The length of the CDR3 is 14 residues. Losses at the gene ends were 0 bases for V and 7 bases for J; bases not matched to a gene: 4. CDR1 and CDR2 from the germline V gene are SGHTA and FQGNSA. This CDR3 reads CASSLAWTGRTQYF. The CDR3 DNA follows: TGTGCCAGCAGCTTAGCCTGGACAGGGCGGACCCAGTACTTC.

V usage is TRBV6-1 and J usage is TRBJ2-2; unclear D gene. The CDR3 has 14 residues. Looked up from germline, CDR1 is MNHNS and CDR2 is SASEGT. V was clipped by 6 bases and J by 0 bases, with 8 bases between them. CDR3 sequence (DNA): TGTGCCAGCAGGTCGGTAGCGAACACCGGGGAGCTGTTTTTT. It is translated as CASRSVANTGELFF.

This clonotype turned up a few times. J is TRBJ1-5 and V is TRBV20-1; the D gene is possibly TRBD1 (6 bases). V gave up 1 base and J gave up 1 base, with 29 bases separating them. The CDR3 length is 21 residues. Germline values: CDR1 DFQATT, CDR2 SNEGSKA (reference sequence). CDR3 loop: CSARGAFFRKQGRSSNQPQHF. CDR3 sequence (DNA): TGCAGTGCTAGAGGAGCATTCTTTCGAAAACAGGGTCGATCAAGCAATCAGCCCCAGCATTTT.

J is TRBJ2-7 and V is TRBV7-8; D remains unclear. Trimming pared 5 bases from V and 4 bases from J, leaving 15 bases between. The CDR3 covers 14 residues. Germline values: CDR1 SGHVS, CDR2 FQNEAQ. The CDR3 reads CASSLPRDPYEQYF. The CDR3 DNA is TGTGCCAGCAGCCTCCCTCGAGATCCTTACGAGCAGTACTTC.

This clonotype has only a few counts. The V gene is TRBV12-3 or TRBV12-4, the J gene TRBJ1-4; possibly TRBD1 for D (5 bases). The germline V and J ends were trimmed by 7 bases and 7 bases, with 19 bases remaining between them. The CDR3 is 15 amino acids. In DNA form, the CDR3 reads TGTGCCAGCAAACCCTCAGTAGGGAGGGGTGAAAAACTGTTTTTT. Encoded protein: CASKPSVGRGEKLFF.

This clonotype was counted between two and nine times. This rearrangement joins TRBV4-1 to TRBJ1-5, with no clear D. CDR1 and CDR2 from the germline V gene are MGHRA and YSYEKL. The CDR3 is 17 amino acids. V was trimmed by 1 base and J by 0 bases, leaving 13 bases between them. The CDR3 is CASSQVSSDYSNQPQHF. The CDR3 bases are TGCGCCAGCAGCCAAGTATCGTCAGACTATAGCAATCAGCCCCAGCATTTT.

This clonotype was detected only a few times. V and J are TRBV19 and TRBJ2-3; no clear D. Trimming removed 2 bases at V and 5 bases at J, with 5 bases between. This CDR3 has 12 amino acids. Germline-derived CDR1 and CDR2 are LNHDA and SQIVND (reference sequence). This CDR3 is CASSISGDTQYF. The CDR3 region has the DNA TGTGCCAGTAGTATATCCGGAGATACGCAGTATTTT.

A few counts support this clonotype. This rearrangement joins TRBV20-1 to TRBJ1-5; tentatively, D is TRBD1 (5 bases). V was clipped by 6 bases and J by 11 bases, with 26 bases between them. The V gene's germline CDR1 is DFQATT and CDR2 SNEGSKA (reference sequence). The CDR3 contains 15 residues. CDR3: CSAREGRARGEAQHF. CDR3 in DNA: TGCAGTGCCCGGGAGGGTAGGGCTCGGGGCGAGGCCCAGCATTTT.

The V call is TRBV20-1, the J call TRBJ2-4; no firm D call. V was shortened by 7 bases and J by 0 bases, with 10 bases between the two germline ends. Germline V gene sequence: CDR1 DFQATT, CDR2 SNEGSKA (reference sequence). This CDR3 comprises 13 residues. DNA of the CDR3: TGCAGTGAGGATTACCTAGCCAAAAACATTCAGTACTTC. Translated: CSEDYLAKNIQYF.

This clonotype was counted between two and nine times. The J gene is TRBJ1-2, the V gene TRBV20-1; the match to TRBD1 covers 7 bases. This CDR3 is 16 amino acids long. J lost 0 bases, V lost 4 bases, and 11 bases had no gene match. CDR1 and CDR2 (germline): DFQATT, SNEGSKA (reference sequence). CDR3 amino acids: CSAKDRRHSPNYGYTF. The CDR3 DNA reads as TGCAGTGCTAAGGACAGGCGGCACAGCCCTAACTATGGCTACACCTTC.

The chain employs TRBV6-2 or TRBV6-3 and TRBJ2-7; D not resolved. Germline lookup yields CDR1 MNHEY and CDR2 SVGEGT. Trimming cost V 6 bases and J 2 bases, with 11 bases left between them. The CDR3 covers 13 residues. The CDR3 bases are TGTGCCAGCAGGTTTACAGCAACCTACGAGCAGTACTTC. Translated, it gives CASRFTATYEQYF.

This chain links TRBV20-1 with TRBJ1-6; tentatively, D is TRBD1 (5 bases). This CDR3 has 10 residues. V shed 3 bases and J shed 14 bases, with 8 bases lying between them. Germline CDR1 is DFQATT and CDR2 is SNEGSKA (reference sequence). This chain's CDR3 is CSASGGSLHF. The CDR3 DNA follows: TGCAGTGCTAGCGGGGGGTCCCTCCACTTT.